This entry lists 11 T cell receptor beta chains sequenced from one sample in a study of PD-L1 blockade in urothelial cancer. Clones were sequenced by immunoSEQ multiplex PCR, and TCRdb holds only the in-frame ones, with some missing. The sample contains under 120,000 clones, around 85% of which appear only once. The source was PBMCs, collected around atezolizumab (anti-PD-L1) treatment. Source of these receptors: a man aged 50-59 years with urothelial cancer.

The chain carries TRBV7-9 and TRBJ2-5, with 9 bases fitting TRBD2. Germline loops: CDR1 SEHNR, CDR2 FQNEAQ (reference sequence). The CDR3 extends over 15 amino acids. Unmatched junction bases numbered 8, after V lost 5 bases and J lost 4 bases. For the CDR3, the DNA is TGTGCCAGCAGCAACACCGGGACTAGCAGAGAGACCCAGTACTTC. Its translation is CASSNTGTSRETQYF.

The rearrangement uses TRBV5-5 and TRBJ1-5; 7 bases fit TRBD1. This CDR3 region has 14 residues. Germline V gene sequence: CDR1 SGHKS, CDR2 YYEKEE (reference sequence). Trimming cost V 4 bases and J 2 bases; bases outside gene matches: 3. The CDR3 spells CASSRDSRNQPQHF. The CDR3 DNA reads as TGTGCCAGCAGCAGGGACAGCCGCAATCAGCCCCAGCATTTT.

The chain has TRBV16 and TRBJ1-1; 8 bases map to TRBD1. CDR1 and CDR2 (germline): KGHSY, FQNENV. CDR3 length equals 16 residues. V dropped 4 bases and J dropped 3; count of bases not matched to a gene: 10. The CDR3 loop is CASSPIRGPMDTEAFF. Written as DNA, the CDR3 is TGTGCCAGCAGCCCTATCAGGGGGCCGATGGACACTGAAGCTTTCTTT. The full variable domain, its missing parts supplied by reference TRBV16 and TRBJ1-1, is GEEVAQTPKHLVRGEGQKAKLYCAPIKGHSYVFWYQQVLKNEFKFLISFQNENVFDETGMPKERFSAKCLPNSPCSLEIQATKLEDSAVYFCASSPIRGPMDTEAFFGQGTRLTVV.

The chain combines TRBV19 with TRBJ1-5, with D unclear. The CDR3 sequence is 15 residues long. The ends were cut back, 1 base at V and 1 base at J, with 8 bases in the middle. Looked up from germline, CDR1 is LNHDA and CDR2 is SQIVND (reference sequence). The CDR3 DNA reads TGTGCCAGTAGTATAGGGGCTGGGAGCAATCAGCCCCAGCATTTT. Protein product: CASSIGAGSNQPQHF.

This clone was recorded at least ten times. The chain recombines TRBV2 with TRBJ2-1; D may be TRBD1 (5 bases). The length of the CDR3 is 13 residues. Trimming removed 7 bases from V and 5 bases from J, with 12 bases in between. Germline V gene sequence: CDR1 SNHLY, CDR2 FYNNEI. CDR3 residues: CASTLDSNNEQFF. As DNA, the CDR3 is TGTGCCAGCACTCTTGACAGCAACAATGAGCAGTTCTTC.

This clone was seen just once. J is TRBJ1-5 and V is TRBV4-1; 7 nucleotides align to TRBD1. The V gene end was trimmed by 2 bases and the J gene end by 0 bases; junction bases not matched to a gene: 4. The CDR3 has 16 amino acids. Germline values: CDR1 MGHRA, CDR2 YSYEKL. CDR3 residues: CASSQSQGNSNQPQHF. The CDR3 DNA reads TGCGCCAGCAGCCAATCACAGGGGAATAGCAATCAGCCCCAGCATTTT.

This clone occurred a few times. V is TRBV4-1 and J is TRBJ1-3, with a tentative D call TRBD1 (5 bases). Germline V gene data show CDR1 as MGHRA and CDR2 as YSYEKL. CDR3 size: 18 residues. V was trimmed by 4 bases and J by 0 bases, leaving 19 bases between them. The CDR3 reads CASSPTYGGPLSGNTIYF. Written as DNA, the CDR3 is TGCGCCAGCAGCCCGACCTACGGGGGACCGCTCTCTGGAAACACCATATATTTT.

This rearrangement joins TRBV5-1 to TRBJ2-3; TRBD2 might be the D (6 bases). The CDR3 loop spans 16 amino acids. Germline CDR1 is SGHRS and CDR2 is YFSETQ. The V end lost 0 bases, the J end lost 3 bases, and 14 bases lay between the germline ends. CDR3 region: CASSLGRGGRTDTQYF. The CDR3, as DNA: TGCGCCAGCAGCTTGGGTCGGGGAGGAAGGACAGATACGCAGTATTTT. The full variable domain, rest sourced from reference TRBV5-1 and TRBJ2-3, is KAGVTQTPRYLIKTRGQQVTLSCSPISGHRSVSWYQQTPGQGLQFLFEYFSETQRNKGNFPGRFSGRQFSNSRSEMNVSTLELGDSALYLCASSLGRGGRTDTQYFGPGTRLTVL.

The chain joins TRBV5-6 to TRBJ1-2; unclear D gene. Trimming cost V 1 base and J 5 bases, with 6 bases left between them. The CDR3 has 12 amino acids. Per the germline V gene, CDR1 is SGHDT and CDR2 is YYEEEE. The CDR3 DNA follows: TGTGCCAGCAGCTTGTCGCAGTATGGCTACACCTTC. It codes for CASSLSQYGYTF.

This clone was found a few times. This chain uses TRBV5-1 with TRBJ2-7; 10 bases match TRBD2. Germline lookup yields CDR1 SGHRS and CDR2 YFSETQ. Losses at the gene ends were 1 base for V and 6 bases for J; bases not matched to a gene: 7. The CDR3 sequence is 15 residues long. The CDR3 DNA reads as TGCGCCAGCAGCTTGTGGCTAGCGGGAGACGGCGAGCAGTACTTC. This codes for CASSLWLAGDGEQYF.

The genes are TRBV6-1 and TRBJ1-2; D gene unclear. V lost 4 bases, J lost 4 bases, and 7 bases lay in between. This CDR3 is 12 amino acids long. Per germline, CDR1 MNHNS and CDR2 SASEGT. The CDR3 DNA follows: TGTGCCAGCAGTGCAGGAACCTATGGCTACACCTTC. Amino acid sequence: CASSAGTYGYTF.